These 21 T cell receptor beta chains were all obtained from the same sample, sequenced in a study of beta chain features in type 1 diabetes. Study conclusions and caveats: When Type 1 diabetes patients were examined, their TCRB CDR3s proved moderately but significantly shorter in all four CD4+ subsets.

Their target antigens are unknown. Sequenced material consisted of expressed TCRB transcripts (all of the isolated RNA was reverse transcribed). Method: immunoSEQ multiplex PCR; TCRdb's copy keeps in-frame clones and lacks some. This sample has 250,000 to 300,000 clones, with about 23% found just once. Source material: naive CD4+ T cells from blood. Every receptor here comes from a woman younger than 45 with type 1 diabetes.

This CDR3 reads CASSLGANGVLYNEQFF. CDR3 sequence (DNA): TGTGCCAGCAGCTTAGGGGCCAACGGGGTTCTCTACAATGAGCAGTTCTTC. This chain connects TRBV11-2 to TRBJ2-1, with a weak D call TRBD2 (5 bases). Trimming left V 1 base short and J 3 bases short, with 16 bases between. Germline V CDR1 and CDR2: SGHAT, FQNNGV. This CDR3 contains 17 residues.

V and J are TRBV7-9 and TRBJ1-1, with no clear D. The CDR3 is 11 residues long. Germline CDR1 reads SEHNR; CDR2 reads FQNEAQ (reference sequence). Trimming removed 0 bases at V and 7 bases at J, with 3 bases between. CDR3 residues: CASSLAIEAFF. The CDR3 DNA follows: TGTGCCAGCAGCTTAGCCATTGAAGCTTTCTTT.

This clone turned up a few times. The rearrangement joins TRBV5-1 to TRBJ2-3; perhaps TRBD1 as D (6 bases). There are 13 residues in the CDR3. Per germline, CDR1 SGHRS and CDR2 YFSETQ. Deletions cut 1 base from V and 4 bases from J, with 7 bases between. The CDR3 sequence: CASSLPGADTQYF. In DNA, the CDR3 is TGCGCCAGCAGCTTGCCAGGGGCAGATACGCAGTATTTT.

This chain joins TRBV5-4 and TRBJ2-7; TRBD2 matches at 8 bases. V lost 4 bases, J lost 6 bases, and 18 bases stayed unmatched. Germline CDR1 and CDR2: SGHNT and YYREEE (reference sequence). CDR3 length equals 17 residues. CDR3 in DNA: TGTGCCAGCAGCGGCGGGACTAGTCGGGGCTTGGGGCGCGAGCAGTACTTC. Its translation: CASSGGTSRGLGREQYF.

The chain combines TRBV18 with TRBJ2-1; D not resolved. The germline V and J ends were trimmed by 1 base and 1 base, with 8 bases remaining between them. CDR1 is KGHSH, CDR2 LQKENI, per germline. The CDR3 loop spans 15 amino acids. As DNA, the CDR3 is TGTGCCAGCTCACCACTAGGCGGATCCTACAATGAGCAGTTCTTC. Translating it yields CASSPLGGSYNEQFF.

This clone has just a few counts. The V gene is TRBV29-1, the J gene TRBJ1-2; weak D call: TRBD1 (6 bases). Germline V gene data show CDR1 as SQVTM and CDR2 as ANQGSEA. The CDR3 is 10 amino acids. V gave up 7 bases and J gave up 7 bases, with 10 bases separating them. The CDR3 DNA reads TGCAGCGCGGACAGTATTGGCTACACCTTC. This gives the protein CSADSIGYTF.

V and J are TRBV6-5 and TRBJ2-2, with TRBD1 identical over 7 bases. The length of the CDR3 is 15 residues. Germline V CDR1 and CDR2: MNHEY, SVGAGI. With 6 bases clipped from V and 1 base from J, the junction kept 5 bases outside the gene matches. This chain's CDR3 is CASSLTGVNTGELFF. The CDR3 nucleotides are TGTGCCAGCAGCCTCACAGGGGTGAACACCGGGGAGCTGTTTTTT.

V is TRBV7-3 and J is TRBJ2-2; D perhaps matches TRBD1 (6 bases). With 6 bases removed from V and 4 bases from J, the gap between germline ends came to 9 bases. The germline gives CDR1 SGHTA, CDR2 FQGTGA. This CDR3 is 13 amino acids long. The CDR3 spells CASRTGITGELFF. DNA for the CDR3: TGTGCCAGCAGAACAGGGATCACCGGGGAGCTGTTTTTT.

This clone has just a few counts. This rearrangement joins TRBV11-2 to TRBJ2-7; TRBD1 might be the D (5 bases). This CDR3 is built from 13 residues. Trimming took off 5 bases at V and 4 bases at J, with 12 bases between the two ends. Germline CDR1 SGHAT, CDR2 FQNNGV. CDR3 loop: CASSARQLYEQYF. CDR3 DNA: TGTGCCAGCAGCGCCCGACAGTTATACGAGCAGTACTTC.

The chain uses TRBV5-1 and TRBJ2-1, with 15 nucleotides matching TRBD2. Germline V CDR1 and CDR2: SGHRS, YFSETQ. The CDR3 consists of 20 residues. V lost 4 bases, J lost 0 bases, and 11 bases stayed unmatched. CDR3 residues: CASSLTTGLAGGRSYNEQFF. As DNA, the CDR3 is TGCGCCAGCAGCCTAACGACCGGACTAGCGGGAGGGCGCTCCTACAATGAGCAGTTCTTC.

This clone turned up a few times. The DNA of the CDR3 is TGCAGCGTTGATCTGAGCGGGAGGGTCACAGATACGCAGTATTTT. Its translation: CSVDLSGRVTDTQYF. V gene TRBV29-1 combines with J gene TRBJ2-3; 10 bases line up with TRBD2. In germline, CDR1 is SQVTM, CDR2 ANQGSEA. Trimming cost V 3 bases and J 2 bases; bases outside gene matches: 5. This CDR3 region has 15 residues.

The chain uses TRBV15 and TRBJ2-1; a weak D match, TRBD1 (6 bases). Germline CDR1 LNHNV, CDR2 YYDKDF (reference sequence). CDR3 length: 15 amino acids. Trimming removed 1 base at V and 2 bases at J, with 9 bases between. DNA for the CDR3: TGTGCCACCAGCAGAGGCGAGGGGGCCTACAATGAGCAGTTCTTC. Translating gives CATSRGEGAYNEQFF.

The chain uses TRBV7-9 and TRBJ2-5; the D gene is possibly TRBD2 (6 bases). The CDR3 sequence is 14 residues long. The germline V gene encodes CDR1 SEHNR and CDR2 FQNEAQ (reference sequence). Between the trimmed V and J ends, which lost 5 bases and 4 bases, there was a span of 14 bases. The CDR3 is CASSAVLATETQYF. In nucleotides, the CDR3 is TGTGCCAGCAGCGCCGTCCTAGCGACAGAGACCCAGTACTTC.

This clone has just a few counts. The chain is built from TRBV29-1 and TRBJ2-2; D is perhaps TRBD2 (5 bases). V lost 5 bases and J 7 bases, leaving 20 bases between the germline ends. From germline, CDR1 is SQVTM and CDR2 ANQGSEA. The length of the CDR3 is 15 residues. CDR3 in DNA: TGCAGCGTTTCTAACGCGGCGCCGGGGATCGGGGAGCTGTTTTTT. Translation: CSVSNAAPGIGELFF.

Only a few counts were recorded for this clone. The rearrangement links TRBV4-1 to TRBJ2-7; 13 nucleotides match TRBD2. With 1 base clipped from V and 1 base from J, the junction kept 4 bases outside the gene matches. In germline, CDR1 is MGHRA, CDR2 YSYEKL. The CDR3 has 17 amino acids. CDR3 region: CASSQGLAGGTSYEQYF. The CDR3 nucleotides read TGCGCCAGCAGCCAAGGACTAGCGGGAGGAACATCCTACGAGCAGTACTTC.

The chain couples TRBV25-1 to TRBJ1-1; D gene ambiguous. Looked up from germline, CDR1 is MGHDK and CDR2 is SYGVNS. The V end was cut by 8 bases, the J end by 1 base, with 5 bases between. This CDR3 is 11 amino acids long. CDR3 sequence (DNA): TGTGCCAGCCTGAGGAACACTGAAGCTTTCTTT. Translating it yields CASLRNTEAFF.

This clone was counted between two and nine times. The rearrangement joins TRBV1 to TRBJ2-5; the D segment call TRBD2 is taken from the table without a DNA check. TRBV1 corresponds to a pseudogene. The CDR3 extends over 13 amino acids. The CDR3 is CTSSQDRGETQYF. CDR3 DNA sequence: TGCACCAGCAGCCAAGATCGGGGAGAGACCCAGTACTTC.

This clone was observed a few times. The DNA of the CDR3 is TGTGCCTGGAGTGTAGGTCGACAGGGCAGGGAGACCCAGTACTTC. Protein sequence: CAWSVGRQGRETQYF. V and J are TRBV30 and TRBJ2-5, with 7 nucleotides matching TRBD1. This CDR3 has 15 amino acids. The germline V gene encodes CDR1 GTSNPN and CDR2 SVGIG (reference sequence). Losses at the gene ends were 0 bases for V and 5 bases for J; bases not matched to a gene: 9.

The chain's CDR3 is CATSSHRGQGEQYF. CDR3 bases: TGTGCCACCAGCAGTCACAGGGGCCAGGGGGAGCAGTACTTC. The chain carries TRBV15 and TRBJ2-7; TRBD1 aligns across 7 bases. CDR1 LNHNV and CDR2 YYDKDF come from the germline V gene (reference sequence). The CDR3 extends over 14 amino acids. Trimming at V came to 3 bases and at J to 7 bases, leaving 9 bases not matched to a gene. Looking up the rest from reference TRBV15 and TRBJ2-7 gives the full variable domain: DAMVIQNPRYQVTQFGKPVTLSCSQTLNHNVMYWYQQKSSQAPKLLFHYYDKDFNNEADTPDNFQSRRPNTSFCFLDIRSPGLGDTAMYLCATSSHRGQGEQYFGPGTRLTVT.

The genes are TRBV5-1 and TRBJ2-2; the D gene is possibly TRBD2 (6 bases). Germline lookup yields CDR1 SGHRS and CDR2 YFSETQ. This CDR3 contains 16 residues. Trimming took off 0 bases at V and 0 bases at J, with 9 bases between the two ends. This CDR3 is CASSLVRDSNTGELFF. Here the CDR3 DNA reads TGCGCCAGCAGCTTGGTAAGGGACTCGAACACCGGGGAGCTGTTTTTT. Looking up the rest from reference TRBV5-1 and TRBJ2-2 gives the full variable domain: KAGVTQTPRYLIKTRGQQVTLSCSPISGHRSVSWYQQTPGQGLQFLFEYFSETQRNKGNFPGRFSGRQFSNSRSEMNVSTLELGDSALYLCASSLVRDSNTGELFFGEGSRLTVL.

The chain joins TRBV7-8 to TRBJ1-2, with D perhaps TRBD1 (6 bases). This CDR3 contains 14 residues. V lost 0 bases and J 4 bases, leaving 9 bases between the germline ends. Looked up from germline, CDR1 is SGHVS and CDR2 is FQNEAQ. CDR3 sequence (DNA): TGTGCCAGCAGCTTAGCGACAGGAGGCTATGGCTACACCTTC. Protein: CASSLATGGYGYTF. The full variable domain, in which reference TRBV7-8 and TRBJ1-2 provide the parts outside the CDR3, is GAGVSQSPRYKVAKRGQDVALRCDPISGHVSLFWYQQALGQGPEFLTYFQNEAQLDKSGLPSDRFFAERPEGSVSTLKIQRTQQEDSAVYLCASSLATGGYGYTFGSGTRLTVV.